The 9 T cell receptor beta chains in this list originate from one sample, sequenced in a study of shared clonotypes between healthy human individuals. Assay: immunoSEQ multiplex PCR; the TCRdb copy retains only in-frame clones and omits some. This table has roughly 2.2 million clones, about nine tenths appearing once. The sample taken for sequencing was naive CD4+ T cells from PBMCs. As for subset: CD45RA+ positively selected. These receptors were taken from a man aged 18 to 29 in good health. Some clones in this sample may be carry-over from other donors' samples.

The chain couples TRBV4-2 to TRBJ1-2; D perhaps matches TRBD1 (6 bases). V was clipped by 0 bases and J by 7 bases, with 15 bases between them. The CDR3 runs to 15 residues. The germline gives CDR1 LGHNA, CDR2 YNFKEQ. The CDR3 here is CASSQDWHREGGYTF. The DNA for the CDR3 is TGTGCCAGCAGCCAAGATTGGCACAGGGAGGGTGGCTACACCTTC.

Notes on this clone: Mismatch with germline at one junction end may stem from a read error. Other nucleotide sequences from this sample produce the same CDR3. V gene TRBV5-6 combines with J gene TRBJ1-2; TRBD1 is a possible D gene (6 bases). The germline V gene has CDR1 SGHDT and CDR2 YYEEEE. The CDR3 is 16 amino acids. CDR3 amino acids: CASSLAGHPQPAGYTF. In DNA form, the CDR3 reads TGCGCCAGCAGCTTGGCGGGACACCCACAGCCAGCTGGCTACACCTTC.

The rearrangement links TRBV11-2 to TRBJ2-4, with TRBD1 matching 7 bases. From germline, CDR1 is SGHAT and CDR2 FQNNGV. This CDR3 comprises 15 residues. Losses at the gene ends were 3 bases for V and 5 bases for J; bases not matched to a gene: 7. CDR3 region: CASSFGDSRENIQYF. The CDR3 coding sequence is TGTGCCAGCAGCTTTGGGGACAGCCGTGAAAACATTCAGTACTTC.

The chain couples TRBV4-1 to TRBJ1-2; unclear D gene. Germline-derived CDR1 and CDR2 are MGHRA and YSYEKL. This CDR3 spans 16 amino acids. The V gene lost 2 bases and the J gene lost 6 bases, with 19 bases spanning the gap. The CDR3 DNA is TGCGCCAGCAGCCAACCACCGGTTTTACATAAGGATGGCTACACCTTC. Its protein is CASSQPPVLHKDGYTF.

This clone was observed a single time. V usage is TRBV10-3 and J usage is TRBJ2-3, with 7 bases fitting TRBD2. The V segment lost 0 bases and the J segment 6 bases; nucleotides outside the gene matches: 6. Per germline, CDR1 ENHRY and CDR2 SYGVKD. The CDR3 is made up of 15 amino acids. The CDR3 nucleotides read TGTGCCATCAGTGAGTCGTGGGACTATCCGGATACGCAGTATTTT. Translating gives CAISESWDYPDTQYF.

This rearrangement joins TRBV10-3 to TRBJ2-1, with TRBD1 as a possible D gene (5 bases). Germline CDR1 ENHRY, CDR2 SYGVKD. V was pared by 8 bases and J by 8 bases, with 10 bases between. The CDR3 is 11 amino acids. The chain's CDR3 is CAISGAYEQFF. The CDR3 DNA sequence: TGTGCCATCTCTGGGGCCTATGAGCAGTTCTTC.

The chain combines TRBV6-5 with TRBJ2-7; 7 bases match TRBD1. J was trimmed by 6 bases and V by 5 bases; bases with no gene match: 7. Germline lookup yields CDR1 MNHEY and CDR2 SVGAGI. The CDR3 totals 13 residues. The CDR3 bases are TGTGCCAGCAGTCTCACAGGGGCGCGCGAGCAGTACTTC. It specifies CASSLTGAREQYF.

The V and J genes are TRBV30 and TRBJ1-5; 9 positions match TRBD1. The ends lost 1 base at V and 5 bases at J; junction bases unmatched: 15. CDR1 and CDR2 from the germline V gene are GTSNPN and SVGIG (reference sequence). The CDR3 has 18 amino acids. The CDR3 nucleotides read TGTGCCTGGAGTGCCCCATCCCCAGGACAGGGGAGAGATCAGCCCCAGCATTTT. Translating gives CAWSAPSPGQGRDQPQHF. Full variable domain (rest looked up from reference TRBV30 and TRBJ1-5): SQTIHQWPATLVQPVGSPLSLECTVEGTSNPNLYWYRQAAGRGLQLLFYSVGIGQISSEVPQNLSASRPQDRQFILSSKKLLLSDSGFYLCAWSAPSPGQGRDQPQHFGDGTRLSIL.

Details on this clone: Germline is not matched at one junction end, which may reflect a read error. The chain combines TRBV18 with TRBJ1-1, with 7 bases that match TRBD1. The CDR3 consists of 16 residues. Germline CDR1 reads KGHSH; CDR2 reads LQKENI. This chain's CDR3 is CASSPQGTPMNTEAFF. The CDR3 bases are TGTGCCAGCTCCCCACAGGGGACTCCTATGAACACTGAAGCTTTCTTT.